What follows are 22 T cell receptor beta chains derived from one specimen sequenced in a study of T cells in Graves' hyperthyroidism and ophthalmopathy (dated by TCRdb to about 2019). Receptors were amplified or captured by multiplex PCR. The instrument given in TCRdb is Illumina HiSeq 2000. Amplification of TCR beta CDR3 regions was carried out from RNA transcripts. A first-round RT-PCR of the TCR CDR3 used the HTBI primer set with the Qiagen OneStep RT-PCR kit. TCRdb took the public reads, trimmed them with fastp at Q25, ran MiXCR for clone calling and kept in-frame beta chains. Rows are unified per CDR3 protein, each entry keeping the most common DNA and genes. Counted in this sample were roughly 580,000 distinct CDR3 sequences; 35% to 55% of them appeared once. The ten largest clones add up to just over 8% of the sample. The sample consisted of peripheral blood or thyroid tissue (not recorded which). The receptors were sampled from a woman under 30 with Graves' hyperthyroidism. Donor details come from another sample of the same person, matched by shared clones.

Turning to this clonotype: A much larger clonotype is one base distant, so this may be a read error. CDR3 DNA: TGTGCCGGCAGTTACGTGGTTGGCTCACCCCTCCACTTT. Translated: CAGSYVVGSPLHF. The V and J genes are TRBV6-5 and TRBJ1-6, with D unclear. Germline values: CDR1 MNHEY, CDR2 SVGAGI. There are 13 residues in the CDR3.

In regard to this clonotype: A much larger clonotype is one base distant, so this may be a read error. The gene calls are TRBV2 and TRBJ1-4, with D possibly matching TRBD1 (5 bases). Germline-derived CDR1 and CDR2 are SNHLY and FYNNEI. The CDR3 totals 13 residues. Here the CDR3 reads CVSSGGINEKLFF. The CDR3 DNA reads TGTGTCAGCAGTGGGGGGATTAATGAAAAACTGTTTTTT. The full variable domain, completed using reference TRBV2 and TRBJ1-4, is EPEVTQTPSHQVTQMGQEVILRCVPISNHLYFYWYRQILGQKVEFLVSFYNNEISEKSEIFDDQFSVERPDGSNFTLKIRSTKLEDSAMYFCVSSGGINEKLFFGSGTQLSVL.

For this clonotype: A much more abundant neighbour one base away suggests this may be a read error. The chain joins TRBV15 to TRBJ2-7; D not certain. This CDR3 has 13 residues. CDR1 and CDR2 from the germline V gene are LNHNV and YYDKDF (reference sequence). Written as DNA, the CDR3 is TGTGCCACCAGCAGAGATTGGAAAGACGAGCGGTACTTC. Translated: CATSRDWKDERYF.

This clonotype has at least ten counts. The chain has TRBV10-3 and TRBJ1-3; no definite D call. Germline values: CDR1 ENHRY, CDR2 SYGVKD. Trimming removed 3 bases from V and 0 bases from J, with 9 bases in between. The CDR3 loop spans 15 amino acids. The DNA for the CDR3 is TGTGCCATCAGTGACCCGACCGACTCTGGAAACACCATATATTTT. This sequence encodes CAISDPTDSGNTIYF.

The CDR3, as DNA: TGCAGTGCTGCGGATCACTTCAGTAGCGAGTCTTACGAGCAGTACTTC. Translation: CSAADHFSSESYEQYF. The chain is built from TRBV20-1 and TRBJ2-7; a weak D match, TRBD2 (5 bases). V shed 5 bases and J shed 4 bases, with 24 bases lying between them. Germline V lookup: CDR1 DFQATT, CDR2 SNEGSKA (reference sequence). The CDR3 contains 16 residues.

The gene calls are TRBV2 and TRBJ2-7, with TRBD1 identical over 10 bases. Trimming at V came to 8 bases and at J to 5 bases, leaving 6 bases not matched to a gene. The germline V gene encodes CDR1 SNHLY and CDR2 FYNNEI. This CDR3 comprises 13 residues. CDR3 amino acids: CASVATGGDEQYF. Here the CDR3 DNA reads TGTGCCAGCGTCGCGACAGGGGGCGACGAGCAGTACTTC.

This clonotype was counted between two and nine times. This chain uses TRBV20-1 with TRBJ1-4, with 7 bases aligning to TRBD1. V lost 0 bases to trimming and J lost 6 bases; unmatched junction nucleotides: 7. CDR1 and CDR2 (germline): DFQATT, SNEGSKA (reference sequence). The CDR3 totals 15 residues. The CDR3 DNA is TGCAGTGCTAGAGATCAGTGGCAGGGGGATGAAAAACTGTTTTTT. Translation: CSARDQWQGDEKLFF.

The chain uses TRBV14 and TRBJ1-1, with a tentative D call TRBD1 (5 bases). The germline CDR1 and CDR2 sequences are SGHDN and FVKESK. The V and J ends lost 3 bases and 1 base respectively, with 18 bases between them. The CDR3 has 17 residues. CDR3 sequence reads: CASSQDIGRTRNTEAFF. The CDR3 region has the DNA TGTGCCAGCAGCCAGGACATCGGGAGAACCCGGAACACTGAAGCTTTCTTT.

The chain links TRBV2 to TRBJ1-3, with TRBD1 matching over 9 bases. In germline, CDR1 is SNHLY, CDR2 FYNNEI. V lost 4 bases, J lost 1 base, and 5 bases stayed unmatched. This CDR3 comprises 16 residues. The CDR3, as DNA: TGTGCCAGCAGTGGGGGACAGGGCTTATCTGGAAACACCATATATTTT. It translates to CASSGGQGLSGNTIYF.

The genes are TRBV7-8 and TRBJ1-5, with no clear D. The germline CDR1 and CDR2 sequences are SGHVS and FQNEAQ. Trimming took off 3 bases at V and 4 bases at J, with 13 bases between the two ends. The CDR3 totals 15 residues. For the CDR3, the DNA is TGTGCCAGCAGCTTCGAAGGGCGGGGTAATCAGCCCCAGCATTTT. Its protein is CASSFEGRGNQPQHF.

The chain combines TRBV29-1 with TRBJ2-3; 7 bases agree with TRBD1. Germline V gene data show CDR1 as SQVTM and CDR2 as ANQGSEA. J lost 8 bases, V lost 4 bases, and 6 bases had no gene match. The CDR3 has 12 amino acids. CDR3 in DNA: TGCAGCGTTGTCCTGTCAGGGGGTACGCAGTATTTT. Its translation: CSVVLSGGTQYF.

This clonotype was observed a handful of times. This chain connects TRBV6-1 to TRBJ1-5; 11 nucleotides agree with TRBD1. The germline V gene has CDR1 MNHNS and CDR2 SASEGT. After removal of 11 bases from V and 9 bases from J, the junction contained 15 bases not matched to a gene. The CDR3 covers 15 residues. The CDR3 spells CAACLTGTGGRPQHF. DNA of the CDR3: TGTGCCGCATGCCTGACCGGGACAGGGGGGCGGCCCCAGCATTTT.

The DNA for the CDR3 is TGCAGCCCGACTCGCTCTGGAAACACCATATATTTT. It specifies CSPTRSGNTIYF. The V gene is TRBV29-1, the J gene TRBJ1-3; the D is unclear. Germline lookup yields CDR1 SQVTM and CDR2 ANQGSEA. Trimming left V 8 bases short and J 0 bases short, with 8 bases between. The CDR3 is 12 amino acids.

There are many counts of this clonotype. The V call is TRBV10-3, the J call TRBJ2-7; D remains unclear. Germline values: CDR1 ENHRY, CDR2 SYGVKD. The CDR3 sequence is 13 residues long. Trimming took 6 bases from V and 3 from J, leaving 12 bases between them. DNA for the CDR3: TGTGCCATCAGCCCCGGTGGCGTCTACGAGCAGTACTTC. Amino acid sequence: CAISPGGVYEQYF.

Turning to this clonotype: The CDR3 ends on some other residue instead of the conserved phenylalanine or tryptophan, so this is likely a read error. The DNA is omitted, as the CDR3 cannot be located on it reliably, and the CDR3 follows TCRdb's listing. V and J are TRBV29-1 and TRBJ1-1; the listed D gene, TRBD1, was not tested against the DNA. CDR1 and CDR2 (germline): SQVTM, ANQGSEA. The CDR3 is 10 residues long, ends included. CDR3 protein: CSVLDGTGPY.

This clonotype came up many times. The chain combines TRBV7-6 with TRBJ2-5; no firm D call. CDR1 is SGHVS, CDR2 FNYEAQ, per germline. The CDR3 has 13 residues. The V gene lost 5 bases and the J gene lost 2 bases, with 9 bases spanning the gap. Here the CDR3 DNA reads TGTGCCAGCAGCCTCCGCACACAAGAGACCCAGTACTTC. Protein product: CASSLRTQETQYF.

The chain is built from TRBV2 and TRBJ2-7, with D perhaps being TRBD1 or TRBD2 (5 bases each). The CDR3 loop spans 15 amino acids. CDR1 and CDR2 from the germline V gene are SNHLY and FYNNEI. Trimming shortened V by 5 bases and J by 3 bases, and 17 bases separated the two germline ends. CDR3 sequence reads: CASSLRTWGIYEQYF. As DNA, the CDR3 is TGTGCCAGCAGTTTAAGGACTTGGGGGATCTACGAGCAGTACTTC. Filled out from reference TRBV2 and TRBJ2-7, the complete variable domain reads EPEVTQTPSHQVTQMGQEVILRCVPISNHLYFYWYRQILGQKVEFLVSFYNNEISEKSEIFDDQFSVERPDGSNFTLKIRSTKLEDSAMYFCASSLRTWGIYEQYFGPGTRLTVT.

This clonotype was detected a few times. The V gene is TRBV29-1, the J gene TRBJ1-2, with 7 bases that match TRBD1. V dropped 5 bases and J dropped 5; count of bases not matched to a gene: 17. From germline, CDR1 is SQVTM and CDR2 ANQGSEA. This CDR3 comprises 16 residues. The CDR3 is CSVIGRGQTFSYGYTF. The CDR3, as DNA: TGCAGCGTTATCGGGCGGGGACAGACGTTTTCTTATGGCTACACCTTC.

V usage is TRBV5-1 and J usage is TRBJ2-7; TRBD1 agrees at 10 bases. Trimming at V came to 4 bases and at J to 5 bases, leaving 9 bases not matched to a gene. The length of the CDR3 is 15 residues. Germline V gene data show CDR1 as SGHRS and CDR2 as YFSETQ. The CDR3 spells CASSLGRDRGDEQYF. The CDR3 DNA reads TGCGCCAGCAGCCTTGGCAGGGACAGGGGTGACGAGCAGTACTTC.

This clonotype was counted between two and nine times. This sequence joins TRBV19 and TRBJ2-2; D not certain. V shed 3 bases and J shed 5 bases, with 4 bases lying between them. The CDR3 contains 12 residues. Germline loops: CDR1 LNHDA, CDR2 SQIVND (reference sequence). The CDR3 protein is CASSIPTGELFF. The CDR3 DNA follows: TGTGCCAGTAGTATTCCGACCGGGGAGCTGTTTTTT.

This clonotype was observed many times. The chain combines TRBV24-1 with TRBJ1-2; TRBD1 aligns across 7 bases. CDR3 length: 14 amino acids. V lost 4 bases to trimming and J lost 4 bases; unmatched junction nucleotides: 5. Germline-derived CDR1 and CDR2 are KGHDR and SFDVKD. CDR3 protein: CATSDPGQSYGYTF. The CDR3 coding sequence is TGTGCCACCAGTGACCCGGGACAGAGCTATGGCTACACCTTC.

The rearrangement links TRBV7-2 to TRBJ2-7; 8 positions match TRBD2. The CDR3 extends over 16 amino acids. CDR1 and CDR2 from the germline V gene are SGHTA and FQGNSA. V lost 5 bases to trimming and J lost 2 bases; unmatched junction nucleotides: 11. In DNA, the CDR3 is TGTGCCAGCAGCGGCGGGAGGCATACGGGAACCTACGAGCAGTACTTC. It specifies CASSGGRHTGTYEQYF.